These 8 T cell receptor beta chains came from one sample sequenced in a study of regulatory T cells in long-lasting Graves disease (dated by TCRdb to the early 2020s). The time point label for this specimen denotes: newly diagnosed GD, antithyroid drugs for less than 3 months. For both TCR sequencing and RNA sequencing, RNA was extracted from PBMCs using TRIzol. The library was prepared using multiplex PCR. Data came from an Illumina HiSeq 4000. TCR beta libraries were built with iRepertoire HTBI primers and Arm-PCR amplification of CDR3 regions. Starting from the raw public reads, TCRdb applied fastp trimming at Q25, assembled clones with MiXCR and retained in-frame beta chains. Here each entry gathers all rows of one CDR3 protein and keeps the most common genes and DNA. This sample holds a few hundred thousand distinct CDR3 sequences; about a sixth were observed only once. Of the sample, less than 35% is held by the ten largest clones.

These same records also appear under a second study, on T cells in Graves' hyperthyroidism and ophthalmopathy.

This material consisted of peripheral blood mononuclear cells (PBMCs), taken at new diagnosis, from a patient treated with antithyroid drugs. The receptors were sampled from a man aged 35-49 years with Graves disease. Donor details come from another sample of the same person, matched by shared clones.

This clonotype was detected ten times or more. One junction end disagrees with the germline gene, perhaps due to a read error. The chain is built from TRBV2 and TRBJ2-3; TRBD1 matches at 10 bases. The CDR3 is 16 amino acids. Germline V gives CDR1 SNHLY, CDR2 FYNNEI. The CDR3 bases are TGTGCCAGCAGCGAAGGGACAGGGGCTGGGACAGATACGCAGTATTTT. It translates to CASSEGTGAGTDTQYF. Looking up the rest from reference TRBV2 and TRBJ2-3 gives the full variable domain: EPEVTQTPSHQVTQMGQEVILRCVPISNHLYFYWYRQILGQKVEFLVSFYNNEISEKSEIFDDQFSVERPDGSNFTLKIRSTKLEDSAMYFCASSEGTGAGTDTQYFGPGTRLTVL.

This clonotype was recorded at least ten times. The gene calls are TRBV12-3 or TRBV12-4 and TRBJ2-1; 8 bases fit TRBD2. The CDR3 covers 16 residues. The J segment lost 3 bases and the V segment lost 3 bases, leaving 7 bases of the junction unmatched. This chain's CDR3 is CASSFLAGGNYNEQFF. CDR3 nucleotide sequence: TGTGCCAGCAGTTTTCTCGCGGGGGGTAACTACAATGAGCAGTTCTTC.

The sample holds many counts of this clonotype. The chain recombines TRBV12-3 or TRBV12-4 with TRBJ2-1; 10 nucleotides match TRBD2. The V and J ends lost 3 bases and 8 bases, in that order; junction bases with no gene match: 7. CDR3 length equals 15 residues. This chain's CDR3 is CASSFLSGGAHEQFF. CDR3 nucleotides: TGTGCCAGCAGTTTCCTCAGCGGGGGGGCCCATGAGCAGTTCTTC.

This clonotype has only a few counts. CDR3 bases: TGTGCCATCAGTGAGTCAGGGGCGTGGAACACTGAAGCTTTCTTT. Amino acid sequence: CAISESGAWNTEAFF. This chain links TRBV10-3 with TRBJ1-1; tentatively, D is TRBD1 (5 bases). Trimming cost V 0 bases and J 1 base, with 9 bases left between them. The CDR3 contains 15 residues. Germline CDR1 is ENHRY and CDR2 is SYGVKD.

This clonotype was seen a few times. This chain connects TRBV29-1 to TRBJ2-7; possible D gene TRBD2, 5 bases. The CDR3 contains 14 residues. Germline CDR1 and CDR2: SQVTM and ANQGSEA. The V end lost 5 bases, the J end lost 0 bases, and 14 bases lay between the germline ends. The CDR3 sequence: CSVLIGGSSYEQYF. DNA of the CDR3: TGCAGCGTTCTTATTGGAGGAAGCTCCTACGAGCAGTACTTC.

This clonotype was counted ten times or more. The chain couples TRBV12-3 or TRBV12-4 to TRBJ2-7; 12 bases match TRBD1. The CDR3 extends over 15 amino acids. V shed 6 bases and J 7 bases; nucleotides not matched to a gene: 10. CDR3 DNA sequence: TGTGCCAGCAGCAGCCGGGACAGGGGGCCGAAAGAGCAGTACTTC. It codes for CASSSRDRGPKEQYF.

V is TRBV6-2 or TRBV6-3 and J is TRBJ1-1, with 9 bases aligning to TRBD1. The germline gives CDR1 MNHEY, CDR2 SVGEGT. CDR3 size: 12 residues. After removal of 7 bases from V and 10 bases from J, the junction contained 7 bases not matched to a gene. This CDR3 reads CASTKGGQGAFF. The CDR3 DNA reads TGTGCCAGCACCAAGGGGGGACAGGGAGCTTTCTTT.

This clonotype came up many times. The gene calls are TRBV6-5 and TRBJ2-5; TRBD2 matches 8 bases. V shed 2 bases and J 1 base; nucleotides not matched to a gene: 6. The germline CDR1 and CDR2 sequences are MNHEY and SVGAGI. The CDR3 consists of 16 residues. In nucleotides, the CDR3 is TGTGCCAGCAGTTACGGGCGGGGACTAGTCCAAGAGACCCAGTACTTC. Its protein product is CASSYGRGLVQETQYF.